This paragraph reports one T cell receptor beta chain. This specimen belongs to a study of OX40 agonist ivuxolimab in advanced cancers. Turning to the study itself: Three partial responders included one hepatocellular carcinoma patient and two cutaneous melanoma patients.

V lost 2 bases and J lost 4; bases outside the gene matches: 8. Germline-derived CDR1 and CDR2 are MNHEY and SMNVEV (reference sequence). The CDR3 loop spans 17 amino acids. Produced via immunoSEQ multiplex PCR; TCRdb's table is partial and in-frame only. This sample has around 53,000 clones; 70% to 90% occur once, and the top ten carry approximately 6.8%. The source material was CD4+ or CD8+ T cells sorted from blood, sampled in a trial of the OX40 agonist ivuxolimab. The source is an adult with an advanced solid tumor such as melanoma, head and neck, liver or kidney cancer. The chain links TRBV27 to TRBJ2-1, with 10 bases that match TRBD2. CDR3 in DNA: TGTGCCAGCAGTTTACGTCTAGCGGGGGATACATACAATGAGCAGTTCTTC. Its translation: CASSLRLAGDTYNEQFF.